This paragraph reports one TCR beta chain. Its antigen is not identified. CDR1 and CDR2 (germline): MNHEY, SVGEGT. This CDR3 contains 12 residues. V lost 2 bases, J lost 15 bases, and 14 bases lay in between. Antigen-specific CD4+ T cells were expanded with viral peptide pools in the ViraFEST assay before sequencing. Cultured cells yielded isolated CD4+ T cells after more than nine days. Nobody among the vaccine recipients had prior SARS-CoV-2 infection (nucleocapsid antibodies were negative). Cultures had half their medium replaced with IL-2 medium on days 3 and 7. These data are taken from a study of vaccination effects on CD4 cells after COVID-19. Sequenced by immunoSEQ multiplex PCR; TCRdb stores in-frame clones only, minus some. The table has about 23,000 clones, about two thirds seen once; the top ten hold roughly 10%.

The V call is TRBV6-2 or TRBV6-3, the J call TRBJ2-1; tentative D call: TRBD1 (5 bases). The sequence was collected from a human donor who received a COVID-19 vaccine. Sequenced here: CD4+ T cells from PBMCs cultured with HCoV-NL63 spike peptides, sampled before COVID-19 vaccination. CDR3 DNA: TGTGCCAGCAGTTACACCGGACAAGGGGCGTTCTTC. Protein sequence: CASSYTGQGAFF.